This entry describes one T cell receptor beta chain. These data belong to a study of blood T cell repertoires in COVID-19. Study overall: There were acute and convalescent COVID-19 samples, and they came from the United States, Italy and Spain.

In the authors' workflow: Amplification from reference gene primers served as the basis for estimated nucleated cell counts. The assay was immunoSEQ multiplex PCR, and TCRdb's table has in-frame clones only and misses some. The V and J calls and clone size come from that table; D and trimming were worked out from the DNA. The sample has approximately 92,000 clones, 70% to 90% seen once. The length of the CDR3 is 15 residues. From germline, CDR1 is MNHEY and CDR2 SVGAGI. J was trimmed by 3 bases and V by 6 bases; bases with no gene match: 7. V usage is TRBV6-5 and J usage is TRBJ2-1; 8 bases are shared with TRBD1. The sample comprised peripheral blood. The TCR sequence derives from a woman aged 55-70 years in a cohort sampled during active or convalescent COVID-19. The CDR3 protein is CASRAQGQVYNEQFF. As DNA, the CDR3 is TGTGCCAGCAGAGCTCAGGGACAGGTCTACAATGAGCAGTTCTTC.